This is a list of T cell receptor beta chains from one sample in a study of blood T cell repertoires in COVID-19. The data were produced by immunoSEQ multiplex PCR, yet TCRdb's version contains in-frame clones alone and is incomplete. The sample yields 350,000 to 450,000 clones, 85% to 90% seen once. Sequenced material: PBMCs or T cells enriched from blood (not recorded which). These receptors were collected from a man aged 25 to 45 who had recovered from COVID-19. Each CDR3 is given with its conserved first and last residue. D genes are given only for firm matches. Size tells how often a clone was seen (once, few, many) or the class of an expanded clone, and some rows leave it out.

j_call v_call clone_size d_call cdr3_nt cdr3_aa
TRBJ1-4 TRBV28 . . TGTGCCAGCAGTCCACCAGGGGCAACTAATGAAAAACTGTTTTTT CASSPPGATNEKLFF
TRBJ1-2 TRBV29-1 . . TGCAGCATGAGGGTGAATAACTATGGCTACACCTTC CSMRVNNYGYTF
TRBJ2-1 TRBV5-6 . . TGTGCCAGCAGCCGAGACTATTACGAAAGCTCCTACAATGAGCAGTTCTTC CASSRDYYESSYNEQFF
TRBJ1-5 TRBV19 few . TGTGCCAGTAGTATCCCACAGGGTTTTAGCAATCAGCCCCAGCATTTT CASSIPQGFSNQPQHF
TRBJ2-5 TRBV3-1/TRBV3-2 . . TGTGCCAGCAGCCAAGAGCGGGGGCGGGGAGAGACCCAGTACTTC CASSQERGRGETQYF
TRBJ2-7 TRBV4-1 . TRBD1 TGCGCCAGCAGCCACAGGGACAGGGGTGTTTACGAGCAGTACTTC CASSHRDRGVYEQYF
TRBJ2-5 TRBV11-2 . . TGTGCCAGCAGCTTAGATCGCCTAAGTCAGTACTTC CASSLDRLSQYF
TRBJ2-5 TRBV7-9 . TRBD1 TGTGCCAGCAGGCGACAGGGCCTGGAGACCCAGTACTTC CASRRQGLETQYF
TRBJ1-6 TRBV9 . TRBD1 TGTGCCAGCAGCGTACTCCCGGGACAGGGGACGGGGTCACCCCTCCACTTT CASSVLPGQGTGSPLHF
TRBJ1-3 TRBV10-3 once . TGTGCCATCAGTGAGTCGAACATATTTGGTGGAAACACCATATATTTT CAISESNIFGGNTIYF
TRBJ1-3 TRBV6-2/TRBV6-3 . TRBD1 TGTGCCAGCAGTTACGGGACAGGAGTTGGAAACACCATATATTTT CASSYGTGVGNTIYF
TRBJ1-2 TRBV3-1/TRBV3-2 . TRBD1 TGTGCCAGCAGACCCAGTGACAGGGCCGATGGCTACACCTTC CASRPSDRADGYTF
TRBJ2-7 TRBV11-2 . TRBD1 TGTGCCAGCAGCCCGCCGGGACAGGGTTTCTTGGAGCAGTACTTC CASSPPGQGFLEQYF
TRBJ2-3 TRBV10-3 once . TGTGCCATCGCCGAGGGAAGCACAGATACGCAGTATTTT CAIAEGSTDTQYF
TRBJ1-1 TRBV5-4 . . TGTGCCAGCAGCCACACAGCGAACACTGAAGCTTTCTTT CASSHTANTEAFF